The 23 T cell receptor beta chains in this list originate from one sample, sequenced in a study of human T cells and chemical hapten exposure. TCRdb reprocessed the RACE reads via MiXCR and lists one record per CDR3 protein. The table lists 140,000 or so distinct CDR3 sequences, 10% to 15% of them singletons. Time point of the sample: patch test 2, 6 weeks after DPC sensitization. Documented treatment: therapeutic diphenylcyclopropenone sensitization with weekly scalp DPC. Sample: whole blood, taken in connection with sensitization to the hapten diphenylcyclopropenone (DPC). These TCRs come from a woman between 50 and 59 years old with alopecia areata. Some clones in this sample may be carry-over from other donors' samples.

This clonotype has just a few counts. CDR3 DNA sequence: TGTGCCAGCAACTTAGCGGGAGTAGCCAAAAACATTCAGTACTTC. Translation: CASNLAGVAKNIQYF. This chain links TRBV12-3 or TRBV12-4 with TRBJ2-4, with 9 bases aligning to TRBD2. The CDR3 has 15 amino acids. The ends lost 7 bases at V and 0 bases at J; junction bases unmatched: 4.

This clonotype was counted between two and nine times. The chain is built from TRBV7-2 and TRBJ1-4; D may be TRBD1 (5 bases). Per germline, CDR1 SGHTA and CDR2 FQGNSA. The CDR3 is 14 residues long. Trimming removed 5 bases at V and 3 bases at J, with 10 bases between. CDR3 protein: CASSRQSSNEKLFF. CDR3 DNA sequence: TGTGCCAGCAGCCGACAGAGTTCTAATGAAAAACTGTTTTTT.

The table lists this clonotype with many counts. This chain uses TRBV24-1 with TRBJ2-7; D gene uncertain. The CDR3 sequence is 14 residues long. Germline CDR1 is KGHDR and CDR2 is SFDVKD. Trimming removed 12 bases at V and 2 bases at J, with 19 bases between. CDR3 sequence: CASPNGRLTYEQYF. In DNA form, the CDR3 reads TGTGCCTCACCCAACGGACGCCTGACCTACGAGCAGTACTTC.

This rearrangement joins TRBV18 to TRBJ2-3, with no clear D. The V gene lost 3 bases and the J gene lost 5 bases, with 15 bases spanning the gap. The CDR3 totals 15 residues. CDR1 is KGHSH, CDR2 LQKENI, per germline. The CDR3 DNA reads TGTGCCAGCTCACCTACGCGAGTCGACGGAGATACGCAGTATTTT. This codes for CASSPTRVDGDTQYF.

The chain joins TRBV2 to TRBJ2-1, with D maybe TRBD2 (6 bases). The CDR3 is made up of 15 amino acids. CDR1 is SNHLY and CDR2 is FYNNEI in the germline V gene. Trimming stripped 6 bases from V and 1 base from J, with 13 bases between. The CDR3 is CASSLKRASYNEQFF. CDR3 nucleotides: TGTGCCAGCAGCCTCAAGCGGGCTTCCTACAATGAGCAGTTCTTC. The entire variable domain, with the rest obtained from reference TRBV2 and TRBJ2-1, is as follows: EPEVTQTPSHQVTQMGQEVILRCVPISNHLYFYWYRQILGQKVEFLVSFYNNEISEKSEIFDDQFSVERPDGSNFTLKIRSTKLEDSAMYFCASSLKRASYNEQFFGPGTRLTVL.

This clonotype was observed a few times. The chain joins TRBV29-1 to TRBJ2-3; 7 nucleotides line up with TRBD2. V dropped 3 bases and J dropped 6; count of bases not matched to a gene: 9. The CDR3 is 14 amino acids. Germline CDR1 SQVTM, CDR2 ANQGSEA. DNA of the CDR3: TGCAGCGTTGATCCCGGGACTACAACGGATACGCAGTATTTT. Translating it yields CSVDPGTTTDTQYF.

This clonotype was recorded a few times. The chain recombines TRBV28 with TRBJ1-4; weak D call: TRBD1 (6 bases). The CDR3 has 14 amino acids. Trimming shortened V by 6 bases and J by 4 bases, and 12 bases separated the two germline ends. Germline CDR1 MDHEN, CDR2 SYDVKM. For the CDR3, the DNA is TGTGCCAGCAGCCGGGGGCAGTTTAATGAAAAACTGTTTTTT. Its translation: CASSRGQFNEKLFF. The variable domain in full, with the rest retrieved from reference TRBV28 and TRBJ1-4, is DVKVTQSSRYLVKRTGEKVFLECVQDMDHENMFWYRQDPGLGLRLIYFSYDVKMKEKGDIPEGYSVSREKKERFSLILESASTNQTSMYLCASSRGQFNEKLFFGSGTQLSVL.

This clonotype was counted ten times or more. CDR3 in DNA: TGTGCCAGCACCCTCGGGCAGACAAATCTACCCACAGATACGCAGTATTTT. Encoded protein: CASTLGQTNLPTDTQYF. The gene calls are TRBV6-6 and TRBJ2-3; D is ambiguous. Germline CDR1 reads MNHNY; CDR2 reads SVGAGI (reference sequence). Trimming pared 7 bases from V and 2 bases from J, leaving 22 bases between. The CDR3 runs to 17 residues.

Ten or more counts support this clonotype. The CDR3: CASSLARAYGYTF. CDR3 DNA sequence: TGTGCCAGCAGTCTTGCCAGGGCCTATGGCTACACCTTC. This rearrangement joins TRBV7-9 to TRBJ1-2; D is possibly TRBD1 (5 bases). Germline V gene lookup returns CDR1 SEHNR and CDR2 FQNEAQ (reference sequence). With 6 bases removed from V and 4 bases from J, the gap between germline ends came to 12 bases. The CDR3 consists of 13 residues.

This clonotype was recorded at least ten times. The gene calls are TRBV15 and TRBJ1-5; TRBD1 might be the D (6 bases). The germline V and J ends were trimmed by 3 bases and 5 bases, with 17 bases remaining between them. In germline, CDR1 is LNHNV, CDR2 YYDKDF (reference sequence). This CDR3 spans 16 amino acids. CDR3 DNA: TGTGCCACCAGCAGGAGTGGAGGGGGGAGGCATCAGCCCCAGCATTTT. It is translated as CATSRSGGGRHQPQHF.

This clonotype was detected only a few times. The chain combines TRBV7-3 with TRBJ1-1; unclear D gene. Deletions cut 2 bases from V and 2 bases from J, with 6 bases between. The CDR3 loop spans 13 amino acids. Germline CDR1 reads SGHTA; CDR2 reads FQGTGA. In DNA, the CDR3 is TGTGCCAGCAGCTTAGAATCCAACACTGAAGCTTTCTTT. Protein sequence: CASSLESNTEAFF.

This clonotype has just a few counts. The chain is built from TRBV14 and TRBJ2-3; a weak D match, TRBD2 (6 bases). V was trimmed by 2 bases and J by 2 bases, leaving 11 bases between them. Germline V gene sequence: CDR1 SGHDN, CDR2 FVKESK. The CDR3 is made up of 15 amino acids. CDR3 region: CASSQWRGNTDTQYF. The CDR3 bases are TGTGCCAGCAGCCAATGGCGGGGCAACACAGATACGCAGTATTTT.

This clonotype was detected only a few times. Here the CDR3 reads CSARDMGGSSYNEQFF. The CDR3 region has the DNA TGCAGTGCTAGAGATATGGGGGGTAGCTCCTACAATGAGCAGTTCTTC. V and J are TRBV20-1 and TRBJ2-1, with D possibly matching TRBD2 (6 bases). There are 16 residues in the CDR3. The V gene lost 0 bases and the J gene lost 0 bases, with 12 bases spanning the gap. Germline lookup yields CDR1 DFQATT and CDR2 SNEGSKA (reference sequence).

The chain carries TRBV25-1 and TRBJ1-5; D uncertain. The CDR3 loop spans 13 amino acids. Per the germline V gene, CDR1 is MGHDK and CDR2 is SYGVNS. The germline V and J ends were trimmed by 0 bases and 0 bases, with 0 bases remaining between them. The CDR3 bases are TGTGCCAGCAGTGAATATAGCAATCAGCCCCAGCATTTT. Translation: CASSEYSNQPQHF.

The chain joins TRBV6-2 or TRBV6-3 to TRBJ2-6, with TRBD1 identical over 7 bases. Germline assignment: CDR1 MNHEY and CDR2 SVGEGT. The CDR3 has 17 residues. With V trimmed by 5 bases and J by 1 base, 8 bases remained unmatched. This CDR3 is CASSPMTGLSGANVLTF. The CDR3 DNA follows: TGTGCCAGCAGTCCGATGACAGGGTTATCTGGGGCCAACGTCCTGACTTTC.

This clonotype occurred once. J is TRBJ2-1 and V is TRBV24-1; either TRBD1 or TRBD2 may supply D (6 bases each). CDR1 is KGHDR and CDR2 is SFDVKD in the germline V gene. V gave up 6 bases and J gave up 13 bases, with 12 bases separating them. This CDR3 contains 11 residues. CDR3 loop: CATSRGAGQFF. CDR3 nucleotide sequence: TGTGCCACCAGTAGGGGGGCTGGCCAGTTCTTC.

This clonotype was seen at least ten times. This chain uses TRBV5-1 with TRBJ1-4, with D tentatively TRBD1 (5 bases). Germline CDR1 and CDR2: SGHRS and YFSETQ. The CDR3 sequence is 14 residues long. Trimming left V 0 bases short and J 2 bases short, with 5 bases between. The CDR3 DNA sequence: TGCGCCAGCAGCTTGGGGGGGACTAATGAAAAACTGTTTTTT. As protein: CASSLGGTNEKLFF.

This clonotype was seen a handful of times. The chain carries TRBV18 and TRBJ2-1; the match to TRBD1 covers 7 bases. Germline CDR1 and CDR2: KGHSH and LQKENI. CDR3 length: 14 amino acids. Trimming at V came to 1 base and at J to 8 bases, leaving 5 bases not matched to a gene. CDR3 in amino acids: CASSPQETGYEQFF. The CDR3 region has the DNA TGTGCCAGCTCACCACAAGAGACAGGGTATGAGCAGTTCTTC.

CDR3 sequence reads: CAISAGAKTQYF. CDR3 DNA: TGTGCCATCAGTGCGGGAGCGAAGACCCAGTACTTC. The chain couples TRBV10-3 to TRBJ2-5, with D maybe TRBD2 (6 bases). Germline CDR1 ENHRY, CDR2 SYGVKD. Trimming removed 4 bases from V and 6 bases from J, with 9 bases in between. The CDR3 runs 12 residues.

The V call is TRBV2, the J call TRBJ1-5, with D maybe TRBD1 (6 bases). CDR1 is SNHLY and CDR2 is FYNNEI in the germline V gene. The V and J ends lost 5 bases and 1 base respectively, with 12 bases between them. The CDR3 is 15 amino acids. CDR3 DNA: TGTGCCAGCAGTCTACAGGGTTTGAGCAATCAGCCCCAGCATTTT. This sequence encodes CASSLQGLSNQPQHF.

V and J are TRBV6-5 and TRBJ1-1, with a possible D match to TRBD1 (5 bases). Trimming removed 4 bases from V and 4 bases from J, with 19 bases in between. From germline, CDR1 is MNHEY and CDR2 SVGAGI. The CDR3 consists of 16 residues. The DNA of the CDR3 is TGTGCCAGCAGTTTATCGTTGGGGGGACGAGGCACTGAAGCTTTCTTT. Translating it yields CASSLSLGGRGTEAFF.

This clonotype was recorded a few times. The chain is built from TRBV30 and TRBJ2-3; D might be TRBD1 or TRBD2, each matching 5 bases. In germline, CDR1 is GTSNPN, CDR2 SVGIG (reference sequence). This CDR3 spans 10 amino acids. CDR3 amino acids: CAWGGDTQYF. The CDR3 DNA reads as TGTGCATGGGGCGGGGATACGCAGTATTTT.

The rearrangement links TRBV3-1 to TRBJ2-7; D may be TRBD2 (5 bases). Looked up from germline, CDR1 is LGHDT and CDR2 is YNNKEL (reference sequence). Trimming shortened V by 4 bases and J by 2 bases, and 12 bases separated the two germline ends. This CDR3 comprises 14 residues. In DNA form, the CDR3 reads TGTGCCAGCAGCCGCGCACTAGTCACCTACGAGCAGTACTTC. Residues: CASSRALVTYEQYF.